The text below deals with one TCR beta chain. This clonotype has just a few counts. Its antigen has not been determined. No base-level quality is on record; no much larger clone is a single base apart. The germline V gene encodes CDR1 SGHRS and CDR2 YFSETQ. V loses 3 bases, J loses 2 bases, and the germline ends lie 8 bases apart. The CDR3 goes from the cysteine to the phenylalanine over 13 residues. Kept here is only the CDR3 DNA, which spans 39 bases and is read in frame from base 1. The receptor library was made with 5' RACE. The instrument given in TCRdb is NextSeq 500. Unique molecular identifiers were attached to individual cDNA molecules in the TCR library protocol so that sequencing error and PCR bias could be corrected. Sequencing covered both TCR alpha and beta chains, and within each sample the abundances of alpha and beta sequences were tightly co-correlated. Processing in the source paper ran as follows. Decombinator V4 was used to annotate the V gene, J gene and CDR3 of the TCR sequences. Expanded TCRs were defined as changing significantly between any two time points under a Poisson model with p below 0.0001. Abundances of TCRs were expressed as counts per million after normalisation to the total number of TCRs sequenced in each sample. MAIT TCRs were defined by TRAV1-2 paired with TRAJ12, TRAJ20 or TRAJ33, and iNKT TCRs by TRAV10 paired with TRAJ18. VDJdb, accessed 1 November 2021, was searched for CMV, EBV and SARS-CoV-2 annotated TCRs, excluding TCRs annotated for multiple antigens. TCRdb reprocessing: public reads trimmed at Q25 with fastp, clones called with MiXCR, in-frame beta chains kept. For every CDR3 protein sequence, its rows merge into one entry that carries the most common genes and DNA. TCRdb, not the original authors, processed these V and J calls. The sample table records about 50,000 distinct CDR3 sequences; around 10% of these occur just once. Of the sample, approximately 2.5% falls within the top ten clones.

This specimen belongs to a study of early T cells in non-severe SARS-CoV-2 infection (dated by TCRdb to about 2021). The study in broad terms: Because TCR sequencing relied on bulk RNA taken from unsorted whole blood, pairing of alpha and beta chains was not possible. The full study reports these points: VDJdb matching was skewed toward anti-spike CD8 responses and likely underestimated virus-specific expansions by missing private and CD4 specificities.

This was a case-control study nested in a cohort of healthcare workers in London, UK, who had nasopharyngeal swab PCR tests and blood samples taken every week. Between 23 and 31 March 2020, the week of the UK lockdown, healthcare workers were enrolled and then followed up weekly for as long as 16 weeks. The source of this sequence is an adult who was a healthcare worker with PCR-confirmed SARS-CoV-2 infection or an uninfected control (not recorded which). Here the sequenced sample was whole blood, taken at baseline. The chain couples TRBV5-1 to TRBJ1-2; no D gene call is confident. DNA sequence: TGCGCCAGCAGCTGGACGGACAACTATGGCTACACCTTC. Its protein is CASSWTDNYGYTF.